The clone carrying this T cell receptor beta chain was picked up one time. It was from PBMCs that CD4+ and CD8+ T cells were sorted. Germline CDR1 reads SGDLS; CDR2 reads YYNGEE. Trimming cost V 4 bases and J 2 bases, with 15 bases left between them. CDR3 length: 15 residues. These data belong to a study of CD8+ T cells in alopecia areata. Following RNA extraction, reverse transcription yielded cDNA that acted as the sequencing template. This table comes from immunoSEQ multiplex PCR, and its TCRdb copy is limited to in-frame clones, with some not included. The sample yields about 110,000 clones, roughly 59% seen once.

This TCR was recovered from a human donor in good health. The chain has TRBV9 and TRBJ2-5; D is tentatively TRBD1 or TRBD2 (6 bases each). Material for sequencing was CD8+ T cells sorted from blood. The CDR3 coding sequence is TGTGCCAGCAGCCCGGACGGGGGCTGGCAAGAGACCCAGTACTTC. This sequence encodes CASSPDGGWQETQYF.